This T cell receptor (beta chain) is from a study of blood T cells in healthy people across ages. Remarks on this clonotype: Its specificity is not known.

The study's findings and limits: Older age went with lower TCR beta diversity per million T cells, in a roughly linear way. Diversity was estimated from one million T cells, and these estimates were considered underestimates.

This CDR3 is built from 13 residues. Germline V lookup: CDR1 MNHEY, CDR2 SVGEGT. Primers used in a second PCR of roughly 6 to 11 cycles were a sample-barcoded 5' primer and a J-beta primer mix. From each sample, at least 2.5 million paired-end reads containing CDR3 were obtained. TCRdb itself ran the 5' RACE reads through MiXCR, one entry per CDR3 protein. The data show approximately 1,700,000 distinct CDR3 sequences, with about 39% seen just once and 20% to 25% held by the top ten. Sequencing was performed on blood. This rearrangement joins TRBV6-2 or TRBV6-3 to TRBJ2-3; 8 bases agree with TRBD2. This TCR derives from a human donor in good health. CDR3 in amino acids: CAISGESTDTQYF. The CDR3 bases are TGTGCGATTAGCGGGGAGAGCACAGATACGCAGTATTTT.